The clone carrying this TCR beta chain appeared many times. Antigen: not known. TCR alpha and TCR beta cDNA libraries with sample barcodes and UMIs came from 5'RACE using constant-segment primers. TCRdb processed the 5' RACE reads anew with MiXCR; each CDR3 protein has one entry. The data contain roughly 130,000 distinct CDR3 sequences, about 6% of them singletons. Trimming removed 0 bases from V and 6 bases from J; junction bases left unmatched: 8. Germline values: CDR1 SGHRS, CDR2 YFSETQ. This CDR3 comprises 15 residues. This sample stems from a study of T-cell memory formation after mild COVID-19. The study's findings and limits: Largely, contracting CD4+ clones fell within CM and EM, and contracting CD8+ clones within EMRA. Second-wave clones that peaked on day 37 lacked confirmed SARS-CoV-2 specificity. The appearance of some responding clones in pre-infection memory suggested that cross-reactive memory joined.

The specimen sequenced was PBMCs or a T cell subset sorted from them (not recorded which). The receptor was isolated from an adult woman who had mild COVID-19 (a few samples of this study predate the infection). Cell type and time point are not known. V and J are TRBV5-1 and TRBJ2-7, with TRBD2 matching over 8 bases. CDR3 in amino acids: CASSLEGSGAFEQYF. In DNA form, the CDR3 reads TGCGCCAGCAGCTTGGAAGGTAGCGGGGCCTTCGAGCAGTACTTC.